One TCR beta chain is described in this entry. No antigen is known for it. Per-base quality was not reported, and no clone a single base away is much larger than it. The sample originates from a study of shared clonotypes between healthy human individuals (TCRdb year 2020). Study-level background: The cohort included three men and a couple of women between 18 and 49 years of age. Between about 0.8 and 9 billion PBMCs per donor were obtained by leukapheresis. To estimate repertoire size and how much clonotype sharing occurs between individuals, the study deeply sequenced the blood TCR repertoires of 4 to 6 healthy adults. Different laboratories and diverse techniques were used to prepare libraries and sequence TCR repertoires, to increase sequencing depth and limit assay-specific biases. For each donor, CD4 naive and CD4 memory were each run on three plates, CD8 naive on two plates, and CD8 memory on one plate.

Healthy HIV-negative adults with no recently reported acute infections or vaccinations were included as donors. Every donor was a Caucasian adult residing in Nashville, Tennessee, USA. CD4+ T cells were enriched by magnetic negative selection, after which naive cells were positively selected on CD45RA and the negative fraction was taken as the memory subset. Blood was collected by leukapheresis, and PBMCs were isolated by Ficoll-Histopaque density gradient centrifugation and then cryopreserved in liquid nitrogen vapor phase. Analytical flow cytometry was used to check the purity and quantity of every magnetically sorted T cell population. Each sorted fraction had its genomic DNA isolated and then quantified by UV absorbance on a Nanodrop 2000c. Based on the germline V gene (reference sequence), the CDR1 and CDR2 sequences are LNHDA and SQIVND. V is clipped by 4 bases and J by 3 bases, and the sequence between their germline boundaries is 16 bases long. Its CDR3 holds 16 amino acids, cysteine through phenylalanine. CDR3 DNA is the only sequence kept; it has 48 bases, read in frame from the first base.

Using the deep immunoSEQ assay, TCR CDR3 regions were amplified from genomic DNA by multiplex PCR. Extracted genomic DNA from each cell subset was spread evenly across all wells of several immunoSEQ 96-well plates, with each plate serving as a replicate. For sorted subsets, about 220 ng of genomic DNA, equivalent to roughly 33,000 T cell genomes, went into each replicate PCR. Purified libraries were measured with a Qubit 3.0 fluorometer, size-checked on a Bioanalyzer 2100, and measured again with the KAPA Library Quantification kit. A separate single-read 150-cycle Illumina NextSeq 550 flow cell was used to sequence each immunoSEQ 96-well plate. In the source study's methods: Because the immunoSEQ output included only junctional sequences and no quality scores, the filtering could not be the same as the filtering used for full-length reads. Sequences were annotated with PyIR, a Python wrapper for IgBLAST v1.9, and V/J genes and CDR3 were assigned using IMGT germline references. Reads were removed for weak V/J assignments (E-value above 1e-6), missing CDR3, stop codons, out-of-frame junctions, or ambiguous translated residues. A V3J clonotype was defined by an identical inferred V gene, J gene, and CDR3 amino acid sequence. The percentage overlap between two repertoires was calculated by dividing the number of shared unique clonotypes by the size of the smaller repertoire. Three approaches were used to assess repertoire richness: RTK rarefaction, the Chao1 estimator, and Recon v2.1 estimates of unobserved clonotypes. OLGA was used to compute generation probabilities for all TCRbeta clonotypes that the gDNA method yielded from a handful of donors. TCRdb holds this immuneACCESS table with in-frame rearrangements only. Some clones are missing; in checked studies, unresolved V genes explain under half, and the rest has no known cause. Clone size and the V and J calls come from that table; the DNA yielded D and trimming. In this sample the table shows 2 million or so clones, 95% of which occur a single time. The top ten clonotypes cover 0.1% to 0.15% of the sample.

Broader findings and caveats from the paper: Higher generation probabilities were observed for clonotypes shared by all four sorted-subset donors than for non-shared clonotypes. Based on pairwise subsampling, the degree of clonotype sharing among donors was expected to be affected by sequencing depth. Estimated clonotype richness was generally larger for naive than for memory subsets. The small number of donors limited the genetic and exposure-history diversity represented. Approximately 4.8% of naive CD4, 3.5% of naive CD8, about 2.5% of memory CD4, and around 0.42% of memory CD8 clonotypes were shared across several donors. Rarefaction of sorted-subset datasets indicated incomplete sequencing despite the large sequencing depth. Sampling was restricted to blood, and TCR repertoires in tissue are likely to differ from TCR repertoires in blood.

The chain uses TRBV19 and TRBJ2-4; TRBD2 might be the D gene, on 5 matching bases. This receptor was obtained from a man between 18 and 35 years old in good health. The sequenced material came from naive CD4+ T cells sorted from blood. In light of the paper, this sample's cell subset or site label describes: CD45RA+ positively selected. The base sequence is TGTGCCAGTAGTAGCGACACGAGGGAAAGCAAAAACATTCAGTACTTC. Its protein product is CASSSDTRESKNIQYF.